This T cell receptor (beta chain) was sequenced in a study of immune evolution from preneoplasia to lung adenocarcinoma. Across the whole study: HLA loss of heterozygosity: under 7.5% AIS, approximately 15% MIA, about 30% ADC, none AAH. Study conclusions and caveats: Top clone frequencies peaked in normal lung, apparently declining through invasive adenocarcinoma. Compared with EGFR-mutant or double wild-type lesions, KRAS-mutant nodules were more clonal.

TCRdb keeps only in-frame clones here, not all; method: immunoSEQ multiplex PCR. The sample consists of several thousand clones, approximately 82% of them appearing once. There are a few counts of this clone. Its antigen is currently unknown. H&E slides confirmed each diagnosis, reviewed by two pathologists independently. The V end lost 5 bases, the J end lost 0 bases, and 10 bases lay between the germline ends. Germline lookup yields CDR1 MDHEN and CDR2 SYDVKM. CDR3 length: 15 amino acids. The genes are TRBV28 and TRBJ1-4; no definite D call. The sequence was collected from an older donor with lung adenocarcinoma. The sample comprised FFPE minimally invasive lung adenocarcinoma tissue. The CDR3 DNA sequence: TGTGCCAGCAGTGGCAAGGTTGCAACTAATGAAAAACTGTTTTTT. Residues: CASSGKVATNEKLFF.